A single sample is the source of the 24 T cell receptor beta chains below, sequenced in a study of cytomegalovirus exposure and HLA in healthy donors. Use of 60 Vbeta and 13 Jbeta primers characterized the PCR. The repertoire was sequenced with immunoSEQ multiplex PCR; TCRdb's copy has only in-frame clones and lacks some. Of some 120,000 clones detected, around three quarters appear once; the ten largest clones hold 4% to 5.5%. The sample comprised PBMCs. The receptors were gathered from a man aged 25-45 years in good health and CMV-seropositive.

In the case of this clone: Different DNA sequences within this sample yield the same CDR3. The chain links TRBV9 to TRBJ2-7; D not certain. V dropped 0 bases and J dropped 1 base, with 8 bases sitting between them. CDR1 is SGDLS and CDR2 is YYNGEE in the germline V gene. This CDR3 has 14 amino acids. The CDR3 spells CASSVDHSSYEQYF. CDR3 in DNA: TGTGCCAGCAGCGTAGATCACTCGTCCTACGAGCAGTACTTC.

The chain has TRBV19 and TRBJ2-7, with D uncertain. The CDR3 contains 13 residues. The V and J ends lost 7 bases and 0 bases respectively, with 10 bases between them. Germline V lookup: CDR1 LNHDA, CDR2 SQIVND (reference sequence). The chain's CDR3 is CASKRGSSYEQYF. For the CDR3, the DNA is TGTGCCAGTAAACGCGGCAGCTCCTACGAGCAGTACTTC.

The chain couples TRBV6-5 to TRBJ1-3; no reliable D call. CDR3 length equals 14 residues. CDR1 is MNHEY, CDR2 SVGAGI, per germline. V was cut by 0 bases and J by 0 bases, with 3 bases left in between. For the CDR3, the DNA is TGTGCCAGCAGTTACTCGAGCTCTGGAAACACCATATATTTT. Its translation: CASSYSSSGNTIYF.

The rearrangement links TRBV5-1 to TRBJ2-6, with 9 positions matching TRBD1. The CDR3 is 20 residues long. Germline trimming cut 4 bases from V and 1 base from J; bases unmatched to any gene: 15. Germline V CDR1 and CDR2: SGHRS, YFSETQ. CDR3 sequence (DNA): TGCGCCAGCAGCCCACTACCTCCGGGACAGGGAGGGTCTGGGGCCAACGTCCTGACTTTC. It is translated as CASSPLPPGQGGSGANVLTF.

The CDR3 loop reads CASSSPGGLSGNQPQHF. CDR3 DNA sequence: TGTGCCAGCAGTTCCCCAGGGGGCTTATCGGGCAATCAGCCCCAGCATTTT. The genes are TRBV28 and TRBJ1-5, with 8 bases identical to TRBD1. The junction had 10 bases not matched to a gene; V was cut back by 4 bases and J by 2 bases. The CDR3 contains 17 residues. Germline V lookup: CDR1 MDHEN, CDR2 SYDVKM.

This clone is medium-sized. V gene TRBV10-1 combines with J gene TRBJ1-1; TRBD1 is a possible D gene (5 bases). Trimming cost V 10 bases and J 4 bases, with 19 bases left between them. The CDR3 is 14 amino acids. Germline V gene data show CDR1 as WNHNN and CDR2 as SYGVQD (reference sequence). The CDR3 nucleotides read TGCGCCACCCTGGGGCGGCGAGGCTGCACTGAAGCTTTCTTT. Its translation is CATLGRRGCTEAFF.

This clone was counted a single time. The V and J genes are TRBV14 and TRBJ2-7; TRBD1 might be the D (5 bases). This CDR3 region has 14 residues. Per the germline V gene, CDR1 is SGHDN and CDR2 is FVKESK. V was cut by 5 bases and J by 5 bases, with 16 bases left in between. The CDR3 bases are TGTGCCAGCAGCACACATCAGGGAACCCACGAGCAGTACTTC. Residues: CASSTHQGTHEQYF.

This chain joins TRBV6-5 and TRBJ1-2; 9 nucleotides align to TRBD1. CDR3 size: 13 residues. Germline V gene data show CDR1 as MNHEY and CDR2 as SVGAGI. After removal of 8 bases from V and 6 bases from J, the junction contained 7 bases not matched to a gene. The CDR3 spells CASGTGGANGYTF. The CDR3, as DNA: TGTGCCAGCGGAACAGGGGGCGCGAATGGCTACACCTTC.

As DNA, the CDR3 is TGTGCCAGCAGTCCTCGAGCTACAGGGGGCACTGAAGCTTTCTTT. It encodes CASSPRATGGTEAFF. The V and J genes are TRBV25-1 and TRBJ1-1; 8 bases are a match to TRBD1. Trimming at V came to 5 bases and at J to 4 bases, leaving 9 bases not matched to a gene. This CDR3 spans 15 amino acids. Germline V CDR1 and CDR2: MGHDK, SYGVNS.

The J gene is TRBJ2-1, the V gene TRBV5-1, with 12 nucleotides matching TRBD2. The V and J ends lost 4 bases and 4 bases, in that order; junction bases with no gene match: 9. CDR1 SGHRS and CDR2 YFSETQ come from the germline V gene. The CDR3 has 17 amino acids. The CDR3 nucleotides read TGCGCCAGCAGCCGCCAGACTAGCGGGGGCCTTTACAATGAGCAGTTCTTC. Its translation is CASSRQTSGGLYNEQFF.

The V and J genes are TRBV13 and TRBJ1-1; D may be TRBD1 (6 bases). Per germline, CDR1 PRHDT and CDR2 FYEKMQ (reference sequence). The CDR3 is made up of 14 amino acids. The V end lost 5 bases, the J end lost 4 bases, and 14 bases lay between the germline ends. CDR3 sequence reads: CASSQQGRTTEAFF. The CDR3 nucleotides read TGTGCCAGCAGCCAACAGGGTAGGACCACTGAAGCTTTCTTT.

This clone was observed a few times. The J gene is TRBJ1-1, the V gene TRBV5-4; D uncertain. CDR3 size: 14 residues. The V end was cut by 1 base, the J end by 4 bases, with 11 bases between. CDR1 and CDR2 (germline): SGHNT, YYREEE (reference sequence). CDR3 protein: CASSLPGFATEAFF. Written as DNA, the CDR3 is TGTGCCAGCAGCTTGCCAGGCTTTGCCACTGAAGCTTTCTTT.

This rearrangement joins TRBV7-3 to TRBJ2-1; 8 bases are a match to TRBD1. Germline V gives CDR1 SGHTA, CDR2 FQGTGA. The CDR3 totals 16 residues. J was trimmed by 8 bases and V by 5 bases; bases with no gene match: 14. The CDR3 DNA follows: TGTGCCAGCAGCAGCGACGACAGGGGCACGTTCCATGAGCAGTTCTTC. It translates to CASSSDDRGTFHEQFF.

A single count supports this clone. This chain links TRBV7-7 with TRBJ2-5; D gene ambiguous. This CDR3 region has 13 residues. V lost 6 bases and J lost 0, with 8 bases in between. Germline CDR1 is SSHAT and CDR2 is FNYEAQ (reference sequence). In nucleotides, the CDR3 is TGTGCCAGCAGTTCCGAGTACCAAGAGACCCAGTACTTC. Translating gives CASSSEYQETQYF.

J is TRBJ1-2 and V is TRBV6-1, with D perhaps TRBD1 (5 bases). V was cut by 3 bases and J by 0 bases, with 11 bases left in between. There are 15 residues in the CDR3. CDR1 and CDR2 (germline): MNHNS, SASEGT. CDR3 in DNA: TGTGCCAGCAGTGACAGGGCCCGGGCTAACTATGGCTACACCTTC. Its protein product is CASSDRARANYGYTF.

V is TRBV7-3 and J is TRBJ2-1; 7 bases map to TRBD1. J lost 7 bases, V lost 5 bases, and 8 bases had no gene match. CDR1 and CDR2 from the germline V gene are SGHTA and FQGTGA. CDR3 length: 14 amino acids. The CDR3 DNA follows: TGTGCCAGCAGCCGCACAGGGGTATTGAATGAGCAGTTCTTC. Protein product: CASSRTGVLNEQFF.

This sequence joins TRBV6-1 and TRBJ2-5; D is undetermined. Matching the DNA end better, TRBJ2-7 makes the J call doubtful. This CDR3 comprises 11 residues. Germline V CDR1 and CDR2: MNHNS, SASEGT. The CDR3 coding sequence is TGTGCCAGCAGTCACCTCTACGAGCAGTACTTC. It translates to CASSHLYEQYF.

Note on this clone: The junction differs from germline at one of its ends, possibly a read error. The V gene is TRBV7-9, the J gene TRBJ1-1; D remains unclear. Per germline, CDR1 SEHNR and CDR2 FQNEAQ (reference sequence). This CDR3 is built from 16 residues. The CDR3 bases are TGTTCCAGTAAACGCCGAGGAAGCATCGACGGGACTGAAGCTTTCTTT. Its translation: CSSKRRGSIDGTEAFF.

CDR3 loop: CASSLRQGIQETQYF. The DNA of the CDR3 is TGTGCCAGCAGCTTACGACAGGGGATTCAAGAGACCCAGTACTTC. The genes are TRBV7-6 and TRBJ2-5; the match to TRBD1 covers 8 bases. The CDR3 loop spans 15 amino acids. The germline CDR1 and CDR2 sequences are SGHVS and FNYEAQ. The V and J ends lost 2 bases and 2 bases, in that order; junction bases with no gene match: 4.

The chain uses TRBV7-2 and TRBJ2-7; TRBD2 aligns across 9 bases. The V and J ends lost 1 base and 7 bases, in that order; junction bases with no gene match: 5. The germline V gene encodes CDR1 SGHTA and CDR2 FQGNSA. The length of the CDR3 is 14 residues. CDR3 amino acids: CASSLGAGGWEQYF. The CDR3 DNA is TGTGCCAGCAGCTTAGGGGCGGGGGGGTGGGAGCAGTACTTC.

CDR3 loop: CASSIVFGRGNEQFF. In DNA, the CDR3 is TGTGCCAGTAGTATCGTCTTCGGCAGGGGGAATGAGCAGTTCTTC. The chain couples TRBV19 to TRBJ2-1, with 7 bases aligning to TRBD1. Germline CDR1 is LNHDA and CDR2 is SQIVND (reference sequence). The V and J ends lost 3 bases and 7 bases, in that order; junction bases with no gene match: 9. CDR3 length equals 15 residues.

This clone was picked up one time. The chain has TRBV28 and TRBJ1-5; 8 positions agree with TRBD1. The junction had 11 bases not matched to a gene; V was cut back by 6 bases and J by 7 bases. The germline V gene has CDR1 MDHEN and CDR2 SYDVKM. This CDR3 spans 15 amino acids. CDR3 sequence (DNA): TGTGCCAGCAGCCCCGCAGGGGGCGCGGGACAGCCCCAGCATTTT. It yields the protein CASSPAGGAGQPQHF.

This clone has just one count. The chain links TRBV5-4 to TRBJ2-2; 11 positions match TRBD1. Looked up from germline, CDR1 is SGHNT and CDR2 is YYREEE (reference sequence). The CDR3 loop spans 14 amino acids. The V segment lost 5 bases and the J segment 7 bases; nucleotides outside the gene matches: 4. The CDR3 here is CASRRTGGNGELFF. The CDR3 coding sequence is TGTGCCAGCAGGCGGACAGGGGGCAACGGGGAGCTGTTTTTT.

The rearrangement uses TRBV5-1 and TRBJ1-1; D remains unclear. Germline loops: CDR1 SGHRS, CDR2 YFSETQ. Trimming shortened V by 4 bases and J by 6 bases, and 16 bases separated the two germline ends. The length of the CDR3 is 14 residues. Here the CDR3 reads CASSLGPEVAEAFF. CDR3 DNA: TGCGCCAGCAGCCTCGGTCCCGAGGTCGCTGAAGCTTTCTTT. The full variable domain, in which reference TRBV5-1 and TRBJ1-1 provide the parts outside the CDR3, is KAGVTQTPRYLIKTRGQQVTLSCSPISGHRSVSWYQQTPGQGLQFLFEYFSETQRNKGNFPGRFSGRQFSNSRSEMNVSTLELGDSALYLCASSLGPEVAEAFFGQGTRLTVV.